This paragraph covers one T cell receptor (beta chain) sequence. Its target is not known. Method: immunoSEQ multiplex PCR; TCRdb's copy keeps in-frame clones and lacks some. The repertoire has 45,000 to 60,000 clones, around four fifths of them found once; the top ten carry approximately 5.2%. The time point is: week 5, during vaccination. Doses comprised 300 ug of mutant IDH1 20-mer peptide each, plus topical imiquimod. The CDR3 length is 13 residues. CDR1 SGHTA and CDR2 FQGNSA come from the germline V gene. V was pared by 5 bases and J by 8 bases, with 15 bases between. The data are from a study of a mutant IDH1 vaccine in newly diagnosed glioma. Study details: In weeks 1, 3, 5, 7, 11, 15, 19 and 23, patients were immunized, eight times in all. Of the patients given treatment, around 60% were male and approximately 38% were female, and a mean age of around 38 years was recorded. Most patients had radiochemotherapy with temozolomide before enrollment; others had one alone.

This sequence joins TRBV7-2 and TRBJ1-2, with a possible D match to TRBD1 (6 bases). The receptor was derived from a man between 45 and 60 years old with glioma. The specimen comprised PBMCs, sampled from a glioma patient whose treatment included an IDH1 peptide vaccine. CDR3 nucleotides: TGTGCCAGCAGCCCGGGGAGGGGGGACGGCTACACCTTC. Its translation: CASSPGRGDGYTF.